This T cell receptor beta chain comes out of a study of response to subunit inactivated influenza vaccine. TCRdb re-called the RT-PCR reads through MiXCR, storing one row per CDR3 protein. The sample lists around 850,000 distinct CDR3 sequences, less than 20% occurring once. The CDR3 has 14 residues. V trimming: 4 bases; J trimming: 2 bases; junction bases outside the gene matches: 2. The germline V gene has CDR1 DFQATT and CDR2 SNEGSKA (reference sequence). This clonotype appeared a few times. Antigen specificity is unknown. The study's findings and limits: Researchers suggested that each seasonal influenza vaccination recruits few new T cells.

The clonotype comes from a man aged 45-65 years who received an inactivated influenza vaccine. The chain uses TRBV20-1 and TRBJ2-5; 12 nucleotides agree with TRBD2. This specimen was PBMCs from blood, taken about 5 days after vaccination. The CDR3 spells CSAIGLAGQETQYF. The CDR3 nucleotides are TGCAGTGCTATAGGACTAGCGGGGCAAGAGACCCAGTACTTC.